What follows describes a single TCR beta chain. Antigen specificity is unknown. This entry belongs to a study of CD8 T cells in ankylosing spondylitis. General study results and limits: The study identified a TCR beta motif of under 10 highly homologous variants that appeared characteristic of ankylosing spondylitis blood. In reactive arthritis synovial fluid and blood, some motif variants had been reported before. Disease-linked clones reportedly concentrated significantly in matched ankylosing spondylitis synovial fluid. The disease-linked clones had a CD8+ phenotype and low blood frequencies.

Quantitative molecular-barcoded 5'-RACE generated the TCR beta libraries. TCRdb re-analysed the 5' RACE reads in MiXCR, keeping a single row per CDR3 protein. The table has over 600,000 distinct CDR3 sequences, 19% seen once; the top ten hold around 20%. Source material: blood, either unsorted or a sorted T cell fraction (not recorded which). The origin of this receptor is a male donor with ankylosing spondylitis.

The CDR3 spells CASSQGTGGQPQHF. CDR3 nucleotides: TGCGCCAGCAGCCAAGGGACAGGTGGCCAGCCCCAGCATTTT. This chain connects TRBV5-1 to TRBJ1-5; TRBD1 matches at 8 bases. V gave up 4 bases and J gave up 7 bases; unmatched junction bases: 7. CDR1 SGHRS and CDR2 YFSETQ come from the germline V gene. The CDR3 extends over 14 amino acids.